This TCR beta chain was captured by sequencing in a study of T cells in Graves' hyperthyroidism and ophthalmopathy. Overall study results and limits: Most thyroid clonotypes expanded above 0.001 were also detected in blood.

Regarding this clonotype: The antigen is not known.

CDR3 length equals 13 residues. Germline V CDR1 and CDR2: SEHNR, FQNEAQ (reference sequence). Trimming took 6 bases from V and 2 from J, leaving 9 bases between them. TCR beta CDR3 regions were amplified from RNA transcripts. An initial round of RT-PCR targeting the TCR CDR3 relied on the HTBI primer set. In TCRdb, the multiplex PCR reads were re-called with MiXCR into one record per CDR3 protein. The data contain hundreds of thousands of distinct CDR3 sequences, approximately 23% of them singletons. Clinical Activity Scores of at least 3, NOSPECS grades of at least 4 and durations under 3 months characterized ophthalmopathy patients. Extraction of PBMCs used roughly 9.4 ml of fresh peripheral blood.

The specimen was blood. The sequence was collected from a woman aged 70-85 years with Graves' ophthalmopathy. J is TRBJ2-3 and V is TRBV7-9; D call uncertain. The CDR3 spells CASSRLLTDTQYF. CDR3 nucleotide sequence: TGTGCCAGCAGTCGTTTACTCACAGATACGCAGTATTTT.